This T cell receptor (beta chain) was obtained from a study of T cell responses to AZD1222 COVID-19 vaccine. Clones were sequenced by immunoSEQ multiplex PCR, and TCRdb holds only the in-frame ones, with some missing. The sample yields about 67,000 clones, around 84% seen once. This CDR3 comprises 13 residues. Trimming shortened V by 4 bases and J by 6 bases, and 12 bases separated the two germline ends. The germline V gene has CDR1 MDHEN and CDR2 SYDVKM. As for this clone: As yet, its antigen is unknown.

Regarding the study as a whole: Donor demographics were predominantly white British with a female majority; clonal diversity may be underestimated.

The chain employs TRBV28 and TRBJ1-1; maybe TRBD1 (6 bases). The sequencing used peripheral blood, collected on day 0 of AZD1222 vaccination. The clonotype comes from an adult in good health. This CDR3 is CASSSRGRPEAFF. Here the CDR3 DNA reads TGTGCCAGCAGTTCCAGGGGTCGTCCTGAAGCTTTCTTT.